This T cell receptor (beta chain) was documented in a study of cytomegalovirus exposure and HLA in healthy donors. It was healthy bone marrow donors who served as donors. These donors counted as nominally healthy when sampled, but unrecorded immune exposures were likely. About this clone itself: Antigen specificity is unknown.

General observations from the study: A missense variant in DCLRE1C was later tied to TCR beta V- and J-gene trimming. Analysis performed later found approximately 17,000 TCR beta sequences associated with HLA alleles at 0.05 false discovery rate.

Vbeta (60) and Jbeta (13) primers were used in the PCR. This table comes from immunoSEQ multiplex PCR, and its TCRdb copy is limited to in-frame clones, with some not included. Seen here are about 96,000 clones, roughly 79% observed once, and the top ten hold approximately 3.2%. The length of the CDR3 is 14 residues. The germline gives CDR1 MNHNS, CDR2 SASEGT. After removal of 6 bases from V and 5 bases from J, the junction contained 9 bases not matched to a gene. The receptor comes from a female donor in good health and CMV-seropositive. The rearrangement links TRBV6-1 to TRBJ2-5; 7 nucleotides match TRBD1. Sequenced: PBMCs. The CDR3 is CASSLTGIYETQYF. CDR3 in DNA: TGTGCCAGCAGCTTGACAGGGATTTACGAGACCCAGTACTTC.